The TCR beta chain described here comes from a study of T cell responses to AZD1222 COVID-19 vaccine. Trimming stripped 0 bases from V and 2 bases from J, with 8 bases between. The CDR3 covers 16 residues. Per germline, CDR1 MRHNA and CDR2 SNTAGT. The assay was immunoSEQ multiplex PCR, and TCRdb's table has in-frame clones only and misses some. The sample has about 150,000 clones; approximately 85% are singletons. This chain links TRBV6-4 with TRBJ2-6; no firm D call. The sequence was obtained from an adult in good health. The sample here was peripheral blood, taken on day 0 of AZD1222 vaccination. In DNA form, the CDR3 reads TGTGCCAGCAGTGACTCGCAAGAGGCTGGGGCCAACGTCCTGACTTTC. It is translated as CASSDSQEAGANVLTF.